The sequence of this T cell receptor (beta chain) was determined in a study of blood T cell repertoires in COVID-19. TCRdb's table, derived via immunoSEQ multiplex PCR, lists solely in-frame clones and lacks some. The data show 130,000 to 150,000 clones, 75% to 90% seen once. V lost 5 bases and J 1 base, leaving 10 bases between the germline ends. The CDR3 extends over 13 amino acids. From germline, CDR1 is SGHDT and CDR2 YYEEEE. The chain joins TRBV5-6 to TRBJ2-7; D remains ambiguous. Source material: peripheral blood. The receptor comes from a woman aged 50 to 60 with acute or convalescent COVID-19. CDR3 DNA: TGTGCCAGCAGTGACAATCTATCCTACGAGCAGTACTTC. It encodes CASSDNLSYEQYF.